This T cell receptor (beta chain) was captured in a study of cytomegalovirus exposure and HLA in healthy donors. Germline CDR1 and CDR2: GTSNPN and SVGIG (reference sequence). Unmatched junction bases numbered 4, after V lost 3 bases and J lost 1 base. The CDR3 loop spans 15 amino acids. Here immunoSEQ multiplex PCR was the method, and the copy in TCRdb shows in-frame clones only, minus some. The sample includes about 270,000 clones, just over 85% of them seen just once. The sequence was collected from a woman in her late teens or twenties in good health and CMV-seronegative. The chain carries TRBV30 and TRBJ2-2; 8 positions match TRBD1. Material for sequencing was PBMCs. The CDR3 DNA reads TGTGCCTGGAGCAAGACAGGGGTGAACACCGGGGAGCTGTTTTTT. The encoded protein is CAWSKTGVNTGELFF.